These T cell receptor beta chains were read from a single sample in a study of blood T cell repertoires in COVID-19. Here immunoSEQ multiplex PCR was the method, and the copy in TCRdb shows in-frame clones only, minus some. The data contain 120,000 or so clones, roughly 74% of them singletons. Specimen: peripheral blood. The receptors here all came from a man in his 60s with acute or convalescent COVID-19. CDR3s include the opening cysteine and the closing phenylalanine or tryptophan. The order of the fields is D gene, V gene, clone size, CDR3 length, J gene, CDR3 protein, CDR3 DNA. The D gene is left open where the match is weak. Where a row states a size, it is once, few, many or the class of an expanded clone; other rows omit it.

D: .
V: TRBV5-1
size: few
length: 15
J: TRBJ2-7
CDR3: CASSAGSGTSYEQYF
DNA: TGCGCCAGCAGCGCAGGAAGTGGCACTTCCTACGAGCAGTACTTC

D: TRBD1
V: TRBV5-1
size: .
length: 14
J: TRBJ1-1
CDR3: CASSADRVGTEAFF
DNA: TGCGCCAGCAGCGCGGACAGGGTGGGCACTGAAGCTTTCTTT

D: TRBD1
V: TRBV18
size: .
length: 15
J: TRBJ1-1
CDR3: CASSQVRGRETEAFF
DNA: TGTGCCAGCTCACAGGTCAGGGGGCGCGAGACTGAAGCTTTCTTT

D: TRBD2
V: TRBV7-2
size: .
length: 17
J: TRBJ2-1
CDR3: CASSRRPDSGSRYEQFF
DNA: TGTGCCAGCAGCCGTAGACCCGATAGCGGGAGTCGCTATGAGCAGTTCTTC

D: TRBD2
V: TRBV11-2
size: .
length: 14
J: TRBJ2-7
CDR3: CASSSGGGGYEQYF
DNA: TGTGCCAGCAGCTCCGGCGGGGGGGGGTACGAGCAGTACTTC

D: .
V: TRBV7-6
size: .
length: 13
J: TRBJ1-6
CDR3: CASRTDLNSPLHF
DNA: TGTGCCAGCAGGACAGACCTAAATTCACCCCTCCACTTT

D: .
V: TRBV28
size: .
length: 17
J: TRBJ1-1
CDR3: CASSLVAGLPPGTEAFF
DNA: TGTGCCAGCAGTTTGGTGGCAGGGCTACCCCCCGGCACTGAAGCTTTCTTT

D: .
V: TRBV7-2
size: .
length: 14
J: TRBJ1-2
CDR3: CASSPPGELYGYTF
DNA: TGTGCCAGCAGCCCACCAGGGGAACTCTATGGCTACACCTTC

D: TRBD2
V: TRBV9
size: .
length: 16
J: TRBJ2-3
CDR3: CASSPYGLGGTDTQYF
DNA: TGTGCCAGCAGCCCTTACGGACTAGGCGGAACAGATACGCAGTATTTT

D: TRBD2
V: TRBV11-2
size: .
length: 19
J: TRBJ2-1
CDR3: CASSLAGTSGSRGINEQFF
DNA: TGTGCCAGCAGCCTCGCCGGGACTAGCGGGAGTCGGGGGATCAATGAGCAGTTCTTC

D: .
V: TRBV19
size: .
length: 14
J: TRBJ2-1
CDR3: CASQYEYSYNEQFF
DNA: TGTGCCAGCCAGTACGAATACTCCTACAATGAGCAGTTCTTC

D: .
V: TRBV6-5
size: .
length: 13
J: TRBJ2-3
CDR3: CASVGVYTDTQYF
DNA: TGTGCCAGTGTGGGAGTCTACACAGATACGCAGTATTTT

D: .
V: TRBV3-1/TRBV3-2
size: .
length: 15
J: TRBJ1-3
CDR3: CASTSQGISGNTIYF
DNA: TGTGCCAGCACCTCCCAGGGAATCTCTGGAAACACCATATATTTT

D: .
V: TRBV15
size: .
length: 14
J: TRBJ1-2
CDR3: CATSSQSSRFGYTF
DNA: TGTGCCACCAGCAGTCAATCATCCCGGTTTGGCTACACCTTC

D: .
V: TRBV27
size: .
length: 17
J: TRBJ2-7
CDR3: CASSSRQGGGMAYEQYF
DNA: TGTGCCAGCAGTTCCCGACAGGGAGGAGGGATGGCATACGAGCAGTACTTC

D: .
V: TRBV19
size: few
length: 14
J: TRBJ1-6
CDR3: CASSYEGQRSPLHF
DNA: TGTGCCAGTAGTTATGAGGGCCAGCGATCACCCCTCCACTTT

D: TRBD2
V: TRBV7-9
size: .
length: 16
J: TRBJ2-1
CDR3: CASSPRTSGIYNEQFF
DNA: TGTGCCAGCAGCCCGAGGACTAGCGGGATCTACAATGAGCAGTTCTTC

D: TRBD1
V: TRBV5-6
size: .
length: 15
J: TRBJ1-3
CDR3: CASSLRQGGGNTIYF
DNA: TGTGCCAGCAGCTTGCGACAGGGGGGAGGAAACACCATATATTTT

D: .
V: TRBV3-1/TRBV3-2
size: .
length: 14
J: TRBJ1-1
CDR3: CASSQAGSRTEAFF
DNA: TGTGCCAGCAGCCAAGCGGGGTCTCGCACTGAAGCTTTCTTT

D: .
V: TRBV11-2
size: .
length: 15
J: TRBJ1-6
CDR3: CASSLGSQGLVTLHF
DNA: TGTGCCAGCAGCTTAGGCTCACAGGGACTAGTTACCCTTCACTTT

D: .
V: TRBV5-1
size: .
length: 15
J: TRBJ2-7
CDR3: CASSLDWGRSYEQYF
DNA: TGCGCCAGCAGCTTGGATTGGGGCCGCTCCTACGAGCAGTACTTC

D: .
V: TRBV30
size: once
length: 16
J: TRBJ1-1
CDR3: CAWRIAPAAINTEAFF
DNA: TGTGCCTGGAGAATAGCGCCTGCCGCTATTAACACTGAAGCTTTCTTT

D: TRBD1
V: TRBV14
size: .
length: 16
J: TRBJ1-2
CDR3: CASSQVSRDRGSGYTF
DNA: TGTGCCAGCAGCCAAGTTAGTCGGGACAGGGGTTCTGGCTACACCTTC

D: .
V: TRBV5-1
size: .
length: 14
J: TRBJ2-1
CDR3: CASSLGQPYNEQFF
DNA: TGCGCCAGCAGCTTGGGACAGCCATACAATGAGCAGTTCTTC